Sequencing of this TCR beta chain was carried out in a study of blood T cell repertoires in COVID-19 (dated by TCRdb to about 2020). A note on the overall study: The collaborator samples originated in the United States, Italy and Spain and spanned the acute and convalescent phases of COVID-19. The prospective study material was composed of cDNA or gDNA derived from T cells, B-cell-depleted T cells, or PBMCs. The dataset comprised deeply sampled blood TCRbeta repertoires from subjects exposed to, actively infected with, or recovered from COVID-19. The repertoires were released in a freely available public database intended as a resource for research on the immune response to SARS-CoV-2. Samples were obtained from the ongoing ImmuneRACE study (first 160 participants) and from over 1,000 subjects provided by 6 global collaborators. Nearly every sample came with metadata listing a de-identified subject ID, COVID-19 status, age in years and sex. Where available, HLA class I and class II types were taken from metadata supplied by the sample provider and were not determined by assay-based typing. Overall study outcomes, separate from this receptor: The quantity of clinical and demographic metadata differed by source and by participant and was supplied without curation.

Based on the germline V gene, the CDR1 and CDR2 sequences are SGDLS and YYNGEE. V loses 0 bases, J loses 0 bases, and the germline ends lie 7 bases apart. Including the terminal cysteine and phenylalanine, the CDR3 comprises 15 residues. CDR3 DNA is the only sequence kept; it has 45 bases, read in frame from the first base. Whole blood was collected in K2EDTA tubes by collaborating institutions according to the institutions' own protocols. Collaborator samples were shipped for TCRbeta analysis as frozen whole blood, isolated PBMCs, or DNA extracted from either sample type. On this clone itself: It has no known antigen specificity. No base quality information exists; no much larger clone differs at one position.

TCRbeta CDR3 regions were amplified from genomic DNA using the immunoSEQ Assay, a bias-controlled multiplex PCR. Per the source publication's procedure: Within the assay, amplification of reference gene primers was used to estimate how many nucleated cells each sample contained. To quantify the absolute abundance of each unique TCRbeta CDR3 rearrangement, sequence reads were collapsed and filtered. For each sample, productive Simpson clonality was calculated as the square root of Simpson's diversity index across productive rearrangements. Not all clones reach the TCRdb copy of this immuneACCESS table, which keeps in-frame sequences only. Checked studies attribute under half of the gap to unresolved V genes and leave the rest unexplained. The DNA was the basis for D and trimming; V, J and clone size are from that table. In this sample the table shows roughly 92,000 clones, 75% to 95% of which occur a single time. Clones ranked in the top ten supply 5.1% of the sample.

Sequencing was carried out using peripheral blood. The TCR was taken from a man aged 50 or older with acute or convalescent COVID-19. Recombination connected TRBV9 to TRBJ2-1, with no confident D gene call. The CDR3 region reads CASSVEASSYNEQFF. The nucleotides are TGTGCCAGCAGCGTAGAAGCGTCCTCCTACAATGAGCAGTTCTTC.